The 30 T cell receptor beta chains given below trace back to one sample, sequenced in a study of OX40 agonist ivuxolimab in advanced cancers. To prepare the library, the immunoSEQ multiplex PCR assay was applied. Here the immuneACCESS table is served through TCRdb, limited to in-frame sequences with V and J called. Missing clones are a known gap in these copies; in checked studies unresolved V genes cover under half, and the rest lacks a known reason. For this sample the table gives about 83,000 clones, of which 85% were detected only once. The ten largest clones represent more than 0.6% of the sample. The source was CD4+ or CD8+ T cells sorted from blood, collected in a trial of the OX40 agonist ivuxolimab. These receptors were obtained from an adult with an advanced solid tumor such as melanoma, head and neck, liver or kidney cancer.

J is TRBJ1-1 and V is TRBV2; D may be TRBD1 (6 bases). Trimming took off 3 bases at V and 1 base at J, with 9 bases between the two ends. The CDR3 has 14 residues. The germline V gene has CDR1 SNHLY and CDR2 FYNNEI. In DNA form, the CDR3 reads TGTGCCAGCAGTGAGATACAGGGGAACACTGAAGCTTTCTTT. Residues: CASSEIQGNTEAFF.

The genes are TRBV7-3 and TRBJ2-1; TRBD1 matches 7 bases. Germline CDR1 SGHTA, CDR2 FQGTGA. V lost 5 bases, J lost 7 bases, and 5 bases stayed unmatched. The length of the CDR3 is 13 residues. The CDR3 bases are TGTGCCAGCAGCCCCCAGACAGGGAATGAGCAGTTCTTC. The encoded protein is CASSPQTGNEQFF.

Worth noting for this clone: The junction departs from the called germline gene at one end, perhaps through a read error. The chain combines TRBV9 with TRBJ2-3, with a tentative D call TRBD1 (6 bases). Germline V CDR1 and CDR2: SGDLS, YYNGEE. CDR3 length equals 16 residues. The CDR3 loop is CASSAEMAGATNTQYF. CDR3 nucleotide sequence: TGTGCCAGCAGCGCAGAGATGGCAGGGGCCACAAATACGCAGTATTTT.

The chain has TRBV6-5 and TRBJ2-7, with 8 bases matching TRBD1. Germline lookup yields CDR1 MNHEY and CDR2 SVGAGI. The CDR3 runs to 14 residues. Trimming at V came to 0 bases and at J to 4 bases, leaving 2 bases not matched to a gene. The CDR3 nucleotides read TGTGCCAGCAGTTACTCGTACAGGGGGTACGAGCAGTACTTC. This encodes CASSYSYRGYEQYF.

V and J are TRBV5-1 and TRBJ2-3, with TRBD2 matching over 10 bases. After removal of 1 base from V and 0 bases from J, the junction contained 11 bases not matched to a gene. The CDR3 totals 19 residues. CDR1 SGHRS and CDR2 YFSETQ come from the germline V gene. The chain's CDR3 is CASSLLGTSVDTSTDTQYF. CDR3 nucleotides: TGCGCCAGCAGCTTGTTGGGGACTAGCGTCGATACTAGCACAGATACGCAGTATTTT.

The rearrangement uses TRBV19 and TRBJ2-7; no clear D. Trimming took 4 bases from V and 3 from J, leaving 10 bases between them. The germline CDR1 and CDR2 sequences are LNHDA and SQIVND (reference sequence). CDR3 length: 13 amino acids. For the CDR3, the DNA is TGTGCCAGTAGTAAACAGAATAGCTACGAGCAGTACTTC. Protein product: CASSKQNSYEQYF. The whole variable domain, remainder taken from reference TRBV19 and TRBJ2-7, is DGGITQSPKYLFRKEGQNVTLSCEQNLNHDAMYWYRQDPGQGLRLIYYSQIVNDFQKGDIAEGYSVSREKKESFPLTVTSAQKNPTAFYLCASSKQNSYEQYFGPGTRLTVT.

This chain joins TRBV18 and TRBJ1-2; tentatively, D is TRBD1 (5 bases). CDR1 KGHSH and CDR2 LQKENI come from the germline V gene. CDR3 size: 13 residues. V lost 3 bases and J 9 bases, leaving 14 bases between the germline ends. The CDR3 DNA sequence: TGTGCCAGCTCACCGGGGGACCGACGAAGCTACACCTTC. This encodes CASSPGDRRSYTF.

The V gene is TRBV18, the J gene TRBJ1-1, with 8 nucleotides matching TRBD1. The junction had 0 bases not matched to a gene; V was cut back by 0 bases and J by 3 bases. The CDR3 contains 14 residues. CDR1 and CDR2 from the germline V gene are KGHSH and LQKENI. CDR3 region: CASSPPGQDTEAFF. The CDR3 DNA is TGTGCCAGCTCACCACCGGGACAGGACACTGAAGCTTTCTTT.

The chain couples TRBV7-2 to TRBJ2-7; 7 bases agree with TRBD2. Germline values: CDR1 SGHTA, CDR2 FQGNSA. With 1 base clipped from V and 0 bases from J, the junction kept 12 bases outside the gene matches. The CDR3 has 18 residues. In nucleotides, the CDR3 is TGTGCCAGCAGCTTAGATGGGCCGGGGACTACCGTCTCCTACGAGCAGTACTTC. Translation: CASSLDGPGTTVSYEQYF.

This chain connects TRBV7-2 to TRBJ1-1; 7 positions agree with TRBD1. V gave up 6 bases and J gave up 4 bases; unmatched junction bases: 11. CDR1 is SGHTA, CDR2 FQGNSA, per germline. This CDR3 is built from 15 residues. CDR3 in DNA: TGTGCCAGCAGGAGGGACTACAGGGGCCGCACTGAAGCTTTCTTT. It specifies CASRRDYRGRTEAFF.

The genes are TRBV6-5 and TRBJ1-4; TRBD1 might be the D (5 bases). This CDR3 is 14 amino acids long. The germline CDR1 and CDR2 sequences are MNHEY and SVGAGI. Trimming stripped 5 bases from V and 5 bases from J, with 12 bases between. The CDR3 loop is CASSRDGKNEKLFF. CDR3 DNA sequence: TGTGCCAGCAGTCGGGACGGAAAAAATGAAAAACTGTTTTTT.

This rearrangement joins TRBV18 to TRBJ2-5; D ambiguous. CDR1 KGHSH and CDR2 LQKENI come from the germline V gene. Deletions cut 0 bases from V and 5 bases from J, with 19 bases between. The CDR3 extends over 17 amino acids. The CDR3 DNA follows: TGTGCCAGCTCACCACCTATCGTTAGTGAACATCGGGAGACCCAGTACTTC. Translation gives CASSPPIVSEHRETQYF.

The chain couples TRBV4-2 to TRBJ2-7; either TRBD1 or TRBD2 may supply D (5 bases each). This CDR3 has 15 amino acids. V lost 0 bases to trimming and J lost 2 bases, with 11 bases between them. CDR1 and CDR2 from the germline V gene are LGHNA and YNFKEQ. For the CDR3, the DNA is TGTGCCAGCAGCCAAGAAGAGGGGCCCACCTACGAGCAGTACTTC. The encoded protein is CASSQEEGPTYEQYF.

The genes are TRBV6-5 and TRBJ1-5; no clear D. The CDR3 consists of 13 residues. Germline V gives CDR1 MNHEY, CDR2 SVGAGI. The V and J ends lost 6 bases and 5 bases respectively, with 11 bases between them. CDR3 in amino acids: CASRADRDQPQHF. The CDR3 DNA follows: TGTGCCAGCAGAGCGGACCGCGATCAGCCCCAGCATTTT.

The rearrangement links TRBV11-2 to TRBJ2-2; possible D gene TRBD1, 6 bases. V was shortened by 5 bases and J by 1 base, with 11 bases between the two germline ends. This CDR3 spans 15 amino acids. Germline V gene sequence: CDR1 SGHAT, CDR2 FQNNGV. CDR3 region: CASSNYRENTGELFF. The CDR3 DNA reads TGTGCCAGCAGCAACTACAGGGAGAACACCGGGGAGCTGTTTTTT. The variable domain in full, with the rest retrieved from reference TRBV11-2 and TRBJ2-2, is EAGVAQSPRYKIIEKRQSVAFWCNPISGHATLYWYQQILGQGPKLLIQFQNNGVVDDSQLPKDRFSAERLKGVDSTLKIQPAKLEDSAVYLCASSNYRENTGELFFGEGSRLTVL.

The chain carries TRBV30 and TRBJ2-7, with D maybe TRBD1 (5 bases). Germline values: CDR1 GTSNPN, CDR2 SVGIG (reference sequence). The germline V and J ends were trimmed by 0 bases and 0 bases, with 6 bases remaining between them. The CDR3 totals 13 residues. For the CDR3, the DNA is TGTGCCTGGAGTGTCAGGGCCTCCTACGAGCAGTACTTC. Residues: CAWSVRASYEQYF.

V usage is TRBV19 and J usage is TRBJ2-7; 8 bases align to TRBD1. The CDR3 runs 13 residues. The germline CDR1 and CDR2 sequences are LNHDA and SQIVND (reference sequence). J lost 7 bases, V lost 5 bases, and 7 bases had no gene match. CDR3 residues: CASSGQGIGEQYF. The CDR3 nucleotides are TGTGCCAGTAGTGGACAGGGAATAGGAGAGCAGTACTTC. The variable domain in full, with the rest retrieved from reference TRBV19 and TRBJ2-7, is DGGITQSPKYLFRKEGQNVTLSCEQNLNHDAMYWYRQDPGQGLRLIYYSQIVNDFQKGDIAEGYSVSREKKESFPLTVTSAQKNPTAFYLCASSGQGIGEQYFGPGTRLTVT.

V gene TRBV7-9 combines with J gene TRBJ1-5; no definite D call. The CDR3 contains 12 residues. Looked up from germline, CDR1 is SEHNR and CDR2 is FQNEAQ (reference sequence). V was shortened by 0 bases and J by 5 bases, with 2 bases between the two germline ends. The CDR3 reads CASSLADQPQHF. CDR3 coding DNA: TGTGCCAGCAGCTTAGCGGATCAGCCCCAGCATTTT.

This rearrangement joins TRBV6-1 to TRBJ1-4; 12 nucleotides agree with TRBD1. The V segment lost 6 bases and the J segment 8 bases; nucleotides outside the gene matches: 4. The CDR3 is made up of 14 amino acids. CDR1 and CDR2 from the germline V gene are MNHNS and SASEGT. The CDR3 sequence: CASRRDRGHEKLFF. CDR3 sequence (DNA): TGTGCCAGCAGAAGGGACAGGGGGCACGAAAAACTGTTTTTT.

The chain has TRBV7-2 and TRBJ2-1; D ambiguous. Germline CDR1 reads SGHTA; CDR2 reads FQGNSA. Trimming stripped 5 bases from V and 1 base from J, with 12 bases between. CDR3 length equals 15 residues. The CDR3 bases are TGTGCCAGCAGCCAACTGATGGGGTCCTACAATGAGCAGTTCTTC. Protein sequence: CASSQLMGSYNEQFF.

The J gene is TRBJ1-1, the V gene TRBV2, with 10 bases matching TRBD1. V trimming: 3 bases; J trimming: 5 bases; junction bases outside the gene matches: 12. The germline CDR1 and CDR2 sequences are SNHLY and FYNNEI. This CDR3 comprises 17 residues. The CDR3 region has the DNA TGTGCCAGCAGTGAGGACAGGGGGAGGGTACGATGGACTGAAGCTTTCTTT. It yields the protein CASSEDRGRVRWTEAFF.

This chain joins TRBV5-1 and TRBJ2-5; 9 positions match TRBD2. Looked up from germline, CDR1 is SGHRS and CDR2 is YFSETQ. CDR3 length: 14 amino acids. The junction had 6 bases not matched to a gene; V was cut back by 6 bases and J by 3 bases. CDR3 nucleotide sequence: TGCGCCAGCAAACTTAGCGGGGGCGAAGAGACCCAGTACTTC. The encoded protein is CASKLSGGEETQYF.

This chain connects TRBV7-2 to TRBJ2-7, with 13 positions matching TRBD2. Germline values: CDR1 SGHTA, CDR2 FQGNSA. The CDR3 loop spans 15 amino acids. The trim removed 5 bases at V and 10 bases at J, leaving 11 bases unmatched. Here the CDR3 DNA reads TGTGCCAGCAGCATCGGGACTAGCGGGGAAAGAGAACAGTACTTC. This translates into CASSIGTSGEREQYF.

In nucleotides, the CDR3 is TGTGCCAGCAGCCCCCAAAATACAGGGCGGGGCTACACCTTC. Protein sequence: CASSPQNTGRGYTF. The rearrangement uses TRBV7-9 and TRBJ1-2, with D possibly being TRBD1 (6 bases). Per the germline V gene, CDR1 is SEHNR and CDR2 is FQNEAQ (reference sequence). Trimming stripped 5 bases from V and 8 bases from J, with 18 bases between. This CDR3 has 14 residues.

The genes are TRBV2 and TRBJ2-3, with 8 bases that match TRBD1. This CDR3 has 14 residues. CDR1 is SNHLY, CDR2 FYNNEI, per germline. The trim removed 6 bases at V and 0 bases at J, leaving 2 bases unmatched. CDR3 sequence: CASRSGGSTDTQYF. For the CDR3, the DNA is TGTGCCAGCAGATCAGGGGGCAGCACAGATACGCAGTATTTT.

The chain has TRBV5-1 and TRBJ1-1, with no clear D. Germline-derived CDR1 and CDR2 are SGHRS and YFSETQ. The CDR3 spans 13 residues. V was shortened by 2 bases and J by 0 bases, with 5 bases between the two germline ends. The CDR3 reads CASSFGMNTEAFF. The DNA for the CDR3 is TGCGCCAGCAGCTTCGGGATGAACACTGAAGCTTTCTTT.

CDR3 region: CASSLGADRSTDTQYF. CDR3 nucleotides: TGCGCCAGCAGCTTGGGGGCGGACAGAAGCACAGATACGCAGTATTTT. The chain carries TRBV5-1 and TRBJ2-3, with D possibly matching TRBD1 (6 bases). Germline CDR1 reads SGHRS; CDR2 reads YFSETQ. Trimming cost V 0 bases and J 0 bases, with 11 bases left between them. The CDR3 sequence is 16 residues long.

The gene calls are TRBV6-1 and TRBJ1-5, with TRBD1 matching 12 bases. The CDR3 covers 15 residues. In germline, CDR1 is MNHNS, CDR2 SASEGT. With 5 bases clipped from V and 5 bases from J, the junction kept 4 bases outside the gene matches. CDR3 nucleotide sequence: TGTGCCAGCAGTTGGGACAGGGGGCGTGATCAGCCCCAGCATTTT. It codes for CASSWDRGRDQPQHF.

V gene TRBV7-3 combines with J gene TRBJ2-1; 8 bases agree with TRBD1. Germline CDR1 reads SGHTA; CDR2 reads FQGTGA. J lost 2 bases, V lost 5 bases, and 5 bases had no gene match. This CDR3 has 15 amino acids. CDR3 sequence: CASSHWTGTYNEQFF. The DNA of the CDR3 is TGTGCCAGCAGCCATTGGACAGGGACCTACAATGAGCAGTTCTTC.

V usage is TRBV7-2 and J usage is TRBJ2-1, with 10 positions matching TRBD2. The CDR3 is 18 residues long. Germline CDR1 reads SGHTA; CDR2 reads FQGNSA. V lost 1 base and J lost 4; bases outside the gene matches: 10. DNA of the CDR3: TGTGCCAGCAGCTTAGGCCCTAGCGGGGGCTCTAGATACAATGAGCAGTTCTTC. Translation: CASSLGPSGGSRYNEQFF.